Described below is a single T cell receptor beta chain sequence and its context. There is no known antigen for this receptor. No qualities accompany the bases; no much larger clone lies one base away. This specimen belongs to a study of cytomegalovirus exposure and HLA in healthy donors (dated by TCRdb to 2016 to 2017). In terms of the full investigation: An earlier analysis of roughly 570 of the donors reported over 250 Gb of sequence data and 117 million unique TCR beta sequences obtained from 180 million or so T cells. Roughly 5 DR-DQ haplotypes were handled as single units for association and clustering, since linkage in the cohort was strong. About 300 gigabases of sequencing data and 80 million or so unique TCR sequences were included in an early release covering about 700 HLA-typed donors. In a later genetic analysis, genome-wide SNP genotypes for 398 of the 666 donors were used, and that subset was treated as a discovery cohort. The study aimed to test whether cataloging public T cell receptors could reveal signatures of past pathogen exposure. Donor age, sex, ethnicity and CMV serostatus were compiled alongside the repertoire data. Typing coverage differed by locus: A, B, C, DRB1 and DQB1 were typed in about 629-640 donors, DQA1 in about 500, DPA1 in 600 to 610, and DPB1 in just under 490. An earlier analysis of 587 of the donors used high-throughput TCR beta sequencing to judge whether each TCR beta V gene segment behaved as functional or pseudogenic. Using immunosequencing, the study profiled T cell repertoires from about 620 subjects and related those repertoires to cytomegalovirus serostatus. Among roughly 370 genotyped donors of the cohort, an average of about 240,000 unique TCR beta nucleotide sequences were sequenced per donor, around 18% of them non-productive. Along with the roughly 670-subject first cohort, a separate validation cohort of about 110 different subjects was used. Class I and class II HLA loci were covered by the typing at four-digit resolution. Of the roughly 430 genotyped donors, over 65% fell in the genetic ancestry cluster associated with self-reported Caucasian donors. To predict cytomegalovirus infection status, the study brought together high-throughput TCR immunosequencing, statistical association of individual TCRs with disease status, and machine learning. In the later analysis, no new phenotypic data were used to find candidate immune exposures; instead, reliance was placed on TCR beta sequences and their occurrence across donors. All discovery cohort repertoires had been generated using a single sequencing platform. A later analysis re-analyzed previously published TCR beta repertoires from 550 to 700 donors and added high-resolution HLA genotyping to study TCR occurrence patterns.

Library generation was performed with the immunoSEQ multiplex PCR assay. The multiplex PCR relied on a mix of 60 forward primers for TCR Vbeta segments and 13 reverse primers for TCR Jbeta segments. A multiplex PCR assay on genomic DNA amplified the CDR3 region of rearranged TCR beta genes. Amplified TCR beta libraries were sequenced as 87-base-pair reads on the Illumina HiSeq System. The paper's processing steps were these. In a later analysis, tens of millions of unique TCR beta chains were counted across the roughly 610 repertoires, and roughly 11 million of these chains were shared by at least two donors. Raw reads were error-corrected and collapsed into unique sequences with a nearest-neighbor algorithm that merged closely related sequences to remove PCR and sequencing errors. V, D and J gene segments were assigned by aligning CDR3 sequences to IMGT reference sequences. For a sequence to be retained, at least a six-nucleotide match to both a V gene segment and a J gene segment was required. Rearrangements were called productive when the CDR3 lacked stop codons and stayed in frame with V and J; all others were non-productive. CDR3 was defined according to IMGT convention as the region running from the second conserved V-encoded cysteine to the conserved J-encoded phenylalanine. In an earlier analysis of roughly 580 of the donors, sequences lacking an unambiguous match to a single V gene segment were excluded. An earlier analysis of fewer than 650 of the donors classified V segments as functional when productive rearrangements were above 56.7% and as segregating when the standard deviation between donors was above 5%. A statistical classification framework was developed to diagnose cytomegalovirus status using the catalog of TCR beta chain sequences. In a later analysis, TCR nucleotide sequences were compared against IMGT/GENE-DB human TR gene sequences so that V and J genes could be assigned. In a later analysis, CDR3 sequences and most-parsimonious VDJ recombination scenarios were assigned using the TCRdist pipeline. In a later analysis, each TCR beta chain was defined by its CDR3 amino acid sequence together with its V-gene family, and reads without a unique V-gene family were excluded. To address suspected cross-contamination and a sequencing artifact, a later analysis removed around 590 highly shared, low-generation-probability nucleotide sequences. For each public chain, a later analysis derived a clonal expansion index from normalized ranks of inferred template counts within each repertoire. A later analysis computed generation probabilities with a VDJ recombination model fitted to out-of-frame rearrangements, and checked the results against IGoR. In a later analysis, TCR-TCR, TCR-HLA and TCR-CMV co-occurrence was scored with hypergeometric tests, and a repertoire-size bias correction was applied to TCR pairs. To estimate false discovery rates, a later analysis permuted the HLA or CMV assignments 20 times. A later analysis grouped co-occurring TCRs with DBSCAN, adding TCRdist sequence similarity when clustering within HLA-allele-positive subsets. For co-occurrence clustering, repertoires with fewer than 30,000 or more than 120,000 public chains were excluded, along with a handful of repertoires with anomalous nucleotide sharing. TCRdb provides this immuneACCESS table in a form limited to in-frame rearrangements. Some clones are lacking; in checked studies, under half of them reflect an unresolved V gene, and why the rest are absent is not known. D and trimming come from the DNA, and the V and J calls and clone size come from that table. The sample yields over 120,000 clones; roughly four fifths were counted once. Clones ranked in the top ten supply 1.4% of the sample.

V sheds 2 bases and J sheds 2 bases, leaving 12 bases between their ends. Via the germline V gene (reference sequence), CDR1 is MNHEY and CDR2 SMNVEV. CDR3 length: 15 amino acids, cysteine to phenylalanine. Only the CDR3 part of the read is kept: 45 bases, read in frame from the first base. The cohort comprised approximately 700 healthy bone marrow donors. At the time of sampling, every cohort member was nominally healthy, though immune exposures that went unrecorded were likely present. The donor tested CMV seropositive and was one of the 289 seropositive cohort members. Every donor gave a peripheral blood sample, and the peripheral blood mononuclear cells from that sample were used for TCR beta sequencing. Genomic DNA was extracted from the blood cell samples with the Qiagen DNeasy Blood Extraction Kit. Results and caveats for the whole study, not just this receptor: In a later analysis, 15,000 to 20,000 TCR beta sequences were associated with specific HLA alleles at a false discovery rate of 0.05. Because HLA typing was unavailable for some donors at each locus, only the typed subset was used in association tests. A later analysis found that TCR association rates varied across HLA loci, with DRB1 alleles showing the most associated TCRs and HLA-C alleles the fewest. Assigning TCR associations to individual alleles was difficult when HLA alleles, especially DR and DQ, strongly co-occurred. A cluster of highly shared sequence variants was judged likely to be a technical artifact of the sequencing pipeline. In the study, around 150 TCR beta chains were listed as associated with cytomegalovirus. In an earlier analysis of approximately 590 of the donors, most TCR beta V segments were observed in productive rearrangements about 87% or about 30% of the time, broadly matching IMGT annotations. In a later analysis, HLA-associated TCR beta chains were found to be more clonally expanded and to have lower generation probabilities than equally common non-associated chains. The presence/absence analyses assumed that sequencing depth was roughly uniform across donors, and that assumption may not be true. A further reported finding was that TCR beta sequences accurately predicted the HLA-A and HLA-B alleles for most subjects in the first cohort. The earlier analysis of approximately 540 of the donors excluded over 15 rarely observed V segments, including chromosome 9 orphons, because counts were too low. CMV serostatus was the only immune exposure information available for the cohort. A few of the identified cytomegalovirus-associated TCR beta chains were confirmed in vitro to be specific for cytomegalovirus antigens. Some IMGT-functional V segments, including TRBV6-2 and TRBV6-3, could not be told apart with the 87-base-pair reads, so those segments were excluded. The authors suggested that the approach could potentially be extended to other disease states and immunological phenotypes. Correlated functional status among segregating V segments might be attributable to linkage disequilibrium, but an unknown experimental factor could not be ruled out. In a later genetic analysis, a missense DCLRE1C variant was associated with V-gene and J-gene trimming of TCR beta chains, and the association was replicated in an independent cohort. Across donors, most TCR sequences were observed very rarely, whereas some public TCRs were present in many individuals. In a later genetic analysis, fewer N-insertions in productive TCRs were reported among donors in an Asian-associated ancestry cluster than the approximately 670-donor mean. Only TCR beta chains were sequenced in this cohort, and the absence of alpha or paired-chain data limited detectable features. Cytomegalovirus status was reported to be diagnosed by the classifier with high specificity and sensitivity in both the original and validation cohorts. In a later analysis, several top co-occurrence clusters were reported to appear linked to parvovirus B19, influenza, CMV and Epstein-Barr virus. A later analysis found that most CMV-associated TCR beta chains appeared HLA-restricted, with HLA associations seemingly driven largely by CMV exposure.

The sequencing input was PBMCs. The chain uses TRBV27 and TRBJ1-1, and TRBD1 may be the D gene, going by 5 matching bases. The TCR comes from a man aged 30-40 years in good health and CMV-seropositive. The nucleotide sequence reads as follows: TGTGCCAGCAGTTTAAAGCGGGGGATAAACACTGAAGCTTTCTTT. It codes for CASSLKRGINTEAFF.